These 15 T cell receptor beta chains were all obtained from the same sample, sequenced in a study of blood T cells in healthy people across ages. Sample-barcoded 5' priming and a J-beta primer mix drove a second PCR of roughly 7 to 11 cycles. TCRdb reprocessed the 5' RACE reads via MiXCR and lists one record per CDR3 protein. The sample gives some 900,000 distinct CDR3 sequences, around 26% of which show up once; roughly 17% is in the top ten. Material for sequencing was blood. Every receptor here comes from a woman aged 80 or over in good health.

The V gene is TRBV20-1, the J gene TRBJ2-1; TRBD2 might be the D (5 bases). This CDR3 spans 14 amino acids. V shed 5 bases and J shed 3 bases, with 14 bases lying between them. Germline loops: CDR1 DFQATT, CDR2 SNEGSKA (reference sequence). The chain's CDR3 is CSARSGAHYNEQFF. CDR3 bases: TGCAGTGCTCGGAGCGGTGCTCACTACAATGAGCAGTTCTTC.

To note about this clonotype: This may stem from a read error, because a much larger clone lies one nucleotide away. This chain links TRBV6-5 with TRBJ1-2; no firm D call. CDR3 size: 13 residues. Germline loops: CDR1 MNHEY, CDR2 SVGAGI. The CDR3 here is CASSGGSNNGYTF. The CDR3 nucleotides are TGTGCCAGCAGTGGCGGGAGTAACAATGGCTACACCTTC.

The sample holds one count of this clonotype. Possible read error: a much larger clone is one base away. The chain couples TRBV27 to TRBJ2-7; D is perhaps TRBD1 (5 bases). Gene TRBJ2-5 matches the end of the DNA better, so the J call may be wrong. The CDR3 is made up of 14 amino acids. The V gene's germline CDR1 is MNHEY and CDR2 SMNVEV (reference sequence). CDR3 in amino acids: CASSPGNRRETQYF. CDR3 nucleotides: TGTGCCAGCAGTCCAGGGAACAGAAGAGAGACCCAGTACTTC.

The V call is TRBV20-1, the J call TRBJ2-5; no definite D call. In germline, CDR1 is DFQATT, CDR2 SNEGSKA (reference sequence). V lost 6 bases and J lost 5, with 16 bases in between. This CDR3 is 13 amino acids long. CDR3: CSAVNLGWETQYF. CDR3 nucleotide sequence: TGCAGTGCCGTGAACCTTGGGTGGGAGACCCAGTACTTC.

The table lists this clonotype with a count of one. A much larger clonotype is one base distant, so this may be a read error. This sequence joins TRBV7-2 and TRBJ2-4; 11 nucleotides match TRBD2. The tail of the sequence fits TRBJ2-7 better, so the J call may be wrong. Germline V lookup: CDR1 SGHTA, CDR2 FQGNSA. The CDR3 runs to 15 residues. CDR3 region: CACSIASGGLGEQYF. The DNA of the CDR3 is TGTGCCTGCAGCATCGCTAGCGGGGGGCTGGGCGAGCAGTACTTC.

DNA for the CDR3: TGCAGTGCCGCGTCCAGTGTGGACCAGCCCCAGCATTTT. Protein product: CSAASSVDQPQHF. The rearrangement uses TRBV20-1 and TRBJ1-5; no clear D. V was cut by 6 bases and J by 7 bases, with 16 bases left in between. The CDR3 runs 13 residues. Germline lookup yields CDR1 DFQATT and CDR2 SNEGSKA (reference sequence).

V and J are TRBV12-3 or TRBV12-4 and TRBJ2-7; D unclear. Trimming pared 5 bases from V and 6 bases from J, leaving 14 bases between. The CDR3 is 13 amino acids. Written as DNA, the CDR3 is TGTGCCAGCAGTCCGCCTGGCAGGAGCGAGCAGTACTTC. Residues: CASSPPGRSEQYF.

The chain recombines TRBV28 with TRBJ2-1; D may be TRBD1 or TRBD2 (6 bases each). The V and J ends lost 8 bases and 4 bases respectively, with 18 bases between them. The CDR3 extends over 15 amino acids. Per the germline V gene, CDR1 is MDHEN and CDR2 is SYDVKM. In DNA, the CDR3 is TGTGCCAGCTCTGTCTGGGGGGCGGGGTACAATGAGCAGTTCTTC. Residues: CASSVWGAGYNEQFF.

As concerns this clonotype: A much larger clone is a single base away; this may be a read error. CDR3 amino acids: CASSYYLTTGGTYNEQYF. In DNA, the CDR3 is TGTGCCAGCAGTTATTACCTTACGACAGGGGGAACATACAATGAGCAGTACTTC. The chain uses TRBV6-5 and TRBJ2-7, with 9 bases lining up with TRBD1. Germline-derived CDR1 and CDR2 are MNHEY and SVGAGI. After removal of 3 bases from V and 7 bases from J, the junction contained 19 bases not matched to a gene. The CDR3 extends over 18 amino acids.

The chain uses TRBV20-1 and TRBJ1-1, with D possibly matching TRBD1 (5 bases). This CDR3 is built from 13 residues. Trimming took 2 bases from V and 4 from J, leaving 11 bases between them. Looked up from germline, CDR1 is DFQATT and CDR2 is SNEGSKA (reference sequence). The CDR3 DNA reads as TGCAGTGCTAGACAGGGCGGGGGCACTGAAGCTTTCTTT. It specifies CSARQGGGTEAFF.

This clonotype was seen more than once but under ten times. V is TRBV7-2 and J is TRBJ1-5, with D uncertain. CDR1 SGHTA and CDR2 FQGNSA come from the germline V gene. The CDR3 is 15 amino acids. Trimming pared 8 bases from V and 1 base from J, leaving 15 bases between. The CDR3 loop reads CASGSRGRSNQPQHF. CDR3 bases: TGTGCCAGCGGATCCCGGGGTCGGAGCAATCAGCCCCAGCATTTT.

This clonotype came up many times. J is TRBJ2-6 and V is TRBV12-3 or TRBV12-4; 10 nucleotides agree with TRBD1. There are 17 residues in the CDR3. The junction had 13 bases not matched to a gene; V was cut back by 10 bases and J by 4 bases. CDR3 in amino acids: CAIQSGTGVAGANVLTF. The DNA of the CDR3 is TGTGCCATCCAATCCGGGACAGGGGTAGCCGGGGCCAACGTCCTGACTTTC.

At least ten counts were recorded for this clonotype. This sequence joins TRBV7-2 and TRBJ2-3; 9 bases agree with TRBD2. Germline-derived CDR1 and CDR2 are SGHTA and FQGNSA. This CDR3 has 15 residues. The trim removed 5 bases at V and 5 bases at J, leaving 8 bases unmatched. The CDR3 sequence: CASSLSGGPGDTQYF. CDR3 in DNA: TGTGCCAGCAGCCTTAGCGGGGGCCCGGGAGATACGCAGTATTTT.

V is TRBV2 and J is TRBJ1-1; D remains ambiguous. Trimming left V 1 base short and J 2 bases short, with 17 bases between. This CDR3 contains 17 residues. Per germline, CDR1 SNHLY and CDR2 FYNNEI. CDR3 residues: CASSEGLGRADNTEAFF. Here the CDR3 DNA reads TGTGCCAGCAGTGAAGGCCTGGGGAGGGCAGATAACACTGAAGCTTTCTTT.

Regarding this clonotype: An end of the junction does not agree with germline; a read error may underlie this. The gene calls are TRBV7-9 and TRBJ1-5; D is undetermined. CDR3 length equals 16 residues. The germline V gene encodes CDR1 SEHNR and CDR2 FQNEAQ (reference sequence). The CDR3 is CASSSSRLGSNQLQHF. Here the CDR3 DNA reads TGTGCCAGCAGCTCTTCGCGCCTCGGGAGCAATCAGCTCCAGCATTTT.